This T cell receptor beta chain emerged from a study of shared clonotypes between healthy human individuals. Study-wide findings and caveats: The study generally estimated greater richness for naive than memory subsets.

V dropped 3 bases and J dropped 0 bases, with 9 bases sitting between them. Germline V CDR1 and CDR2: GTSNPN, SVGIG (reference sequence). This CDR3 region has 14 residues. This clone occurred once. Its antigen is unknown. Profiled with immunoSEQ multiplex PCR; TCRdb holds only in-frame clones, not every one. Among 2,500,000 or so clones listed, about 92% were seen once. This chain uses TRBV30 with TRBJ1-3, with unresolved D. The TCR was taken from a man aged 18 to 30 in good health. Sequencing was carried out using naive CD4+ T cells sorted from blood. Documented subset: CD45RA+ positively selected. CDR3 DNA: TGTGCCTGGAGATTACTCAACTCTGGAAACACCATATATTTT. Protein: CAWRLLNSGNTIYF.